The next 27 T cell receptor beta chains were all read from a single sample in a study of T-cell reconstitution after alpha-beta-depleted transplantation in children. TCRbeta library construction was performed incorporating unique molecular identifiers. Each CDR3 protein is one row after TCRdb ran MiXCR on the PCR reads. The sample holds about 500,000 distinct CDR3 sequences, less than 35% seen once. The sequences come from PBMCs from the stem cell graft donor, collected from the stem cell graft. The receptor source for this set is a human donor who donated a stem cell graft to a child with aplastic anemia.

This chain uses TRBV20-1 with TRBJ1-5, with unresolved D. Germline CDR1 and CDR2: DFQATT and SNEGSKA (reference sequence). The CDR3 loop spans 12 amino acids. Trimming cost V 6 bases and J 3 bases, with 9 bases left between them. CDR3 in amino acids: CSALGSNQPQHF. CDR3 sequence (DNA): TGCAGTGCCTTGGGTTCCAATCAGCCCCAGCATTTT.

The sample holds a few counts of this clonotype. V gene TRBV9 combines with J gene TRBJ2-1, with 10 bases fitting TRBD2. V gave up 4 bases and J gave up 5 bases; unmatched junction bases: 6. This CDR3 comprises 15 residues. Germline lookup yields CDR1 SGDLS and CDR2 YYNGEE. The CDR3 loop reads CASSPLAGENNEQFF. As DNA, the CDR3 is TGTGCCAGCAGCCCTCTAGCGGGAGAGAACAATGAGCAGTTCTTC.

This clonotype came up a few times. The rearrangement uses TRBV28 and TRBJ2-2; possibly TRBD2 for D (5 bases). The germline V gene encodes CDR1 MDHEN and CDR2 SYDVKM. The V end lost 7 bases, the J end lost 1 base, and 13 bases lay between the germline ends. This CDR3 is 15 amino acids long. CDR3 sequence (DNA): TGTGCCAGCACCGCGGTGGGAGTGAACACCGGGGAGCTGTTTTTT. Amino acids: CASTAVGVNTGELFF.

This clonotype has just a few counts. The rearrangement uses TRBV12-3 or TRBV12-4 and TRBJ2-7; 7 bases map to TRBD1. There are 12 residues in the CDR3. J was trimmed by 4 bases and V by 6 bases; bases with no gene match: 3. The CDR3 nucleotides are TGTGCCAGCAGATCACAGGGGTACGAGCAGTACTTC. Translating it yields CASRSQGYEQYF.

The chain joins TRBV15 to TRBJ2-7; D unclear. Germline CDR1 is LNHNV and CDR2 is YYDKDF (reference sequence). The CDR3 covers 14 residues. V was shortened by 0 bases and J by 5 bases, with 11 bases between the two germline ends. CDR3 protein: CATSRDIKLNEQYF. CDR3 in DNA: TGTGCCACCAGCAGAGATATCAAGCTGAACGAGCAGTACTTC. Supplemented by reference TRBV15 and TRBJ2-7, the full variable domain reads DAMVIQNPRYQVTQFGKPVTLSCSQTLNHNVMYWYQQKSSQAPKLLFHYYDKDFNNEADTPDNFQSRRPNTSFCFLDIRSPGLGDTAMYLCATSRDIKLNEQYFGPGTRLTVT.

This clonotype was detected only a few times. The chain is built from TRBV6-5 and TRBJ2-7, with no clear D. From germline, CDR1 is MNHEY and CDR2 SVGAGI. The ends were cut back, 0 bases at V and 0 bases at J, with 9 bases in the middle. The CDR3 sequence is 15 residues long. This CDR3 reads CASSYSHLDSYEQYF. CDR3 sequence (DNA): TGTGCCAGCAGTTACTCCCACTTGGACTCCTACGAGCAGTACTTC.

The J gene is TRBJ2-3, the V gene TRBV11-1; 13 bases align to TRBD2. The germline V gene has CDR1 SGHAT and CDR2 FQDESV (reference sequence). V lost 4 bases to trimming and J lost 11 bases; unmatched junction nucleotides: 6. This CDR3 region has 14 residues. CDR3 bases: TGTGCCAGCAGCTCCGGGACTAGCGGGATGGAGCAGTATTTT. The encoded protein is CASSSGTSGMEQYF.

In its sample, this clonotype was seen once. This sequence joins TRBV29-1 and TRBJ2-7, with 8 bases identical to TRBD1. The junction had 14 bases not matched to a gene; V was cut back by 4 bases and J by 6 bases. Germline CDR1 is SQVTM and CDR2 is ANQGSEA. This CDR3 has 15 residues. In nucleotides, the CDR3 is TGCAGCGTTGGTACGTCAGGGGGCCCCGCTTCCGAGCAGTACTTC. Translating it yields CSVGTSGGPASEQYF.

There are a few counts of this clonotype. The gene calls are TRBV12-5 and TRBJ1-5, with 7 positions matching TRBD1. Germline values: CDR1 LGHNT, CDR2 FRNRAP. This CDR3 region has 17 residues. The trim removed 7 bases at V and 3 bases at J, leaving 15 bases unmatched. Here the CDR3 DNA reads TGTGCTAGTGCTGCGAACCTCCAGGGGGTTATCAATCAGCCCCAGCATTTT. Protein sequence: CASAANLQGVINQPQHF.

This clonotype came up a few times. V and J are TRBV20-1 and TRBJ1-1; D not resolved. V was shortened by 4 bases and J by 1 base, with 4 bases between the two germline ends. CDR1 and CDR2 (germline): DFQATT, SNEGSKA (reference sequence). The CDR3 runs 11 residues. Written as DNA, the CDR3 is TGCAGTGCTAAGGGGAACACTGAAGCTTTCTTT. Its protein is CSAKGNTEAFF.

This clonotype was detected a few times. The V gene is TRBV4-3, the J gene TRBJ2-5, with D tentatively TRBD1 or TRBD2 (5 bases each). Germline V gene data show CDR1 as LGHNA and CDR2 as YSLEER. The CDR3 is 16 residues long. Trimming shortened V by 0 bases and J by 9 bases, and 20 bases separated the two germline ends. The CDR3, as DNA: TGCGCCAGCAGCCAAGATCGTGGGGGTGGCAGGGCGGCCCAGTACTTC. Translated: CASSQDRGGGRAAQYF.

This chain links TRBV11-2 with TRBJ1-1, with 8 bases fitting TRBD1. The CDR3 has 13 residues. J gave up 6 bases and V 5 bases, and 5 bases lay outside the gene matches. Germline CDR1 SGHAT, CDR2 FQNNGV. The CDR3 protein is CASSPTQGAEAFF. DNA of the CDR3: TGTGCCAGCAGCCCTACACAGGGGGCTGAAGCTTTCTTT. Based on the CDR3 plus reference TRBV11-2 and TRBJ1-1, the full variable domain is EAGVAQSPRYKIIEKRQSVAFWCNPISGHATLYWYQQILGQGPKLLIQFQNNGVVDDSQLPKDRFSAERLKGVDSTLKIQPAKLEDSAVYLCASSPTQGAEAFFGQGTRLTVV.

This rearrangement joins TRBV3-1 to TRBJ2-7; 8 bases agree with TRBD2. CDR1 LGHDT and CDR2 YNNKEL come from the germline V gene (reference sequence). The CDR3 consists of 15 residues. V lost 1 base and J lost 4; bases outside the gene matches: 6. The CDR3 loop is CASSQGLAIRYEQYF. The CDR3 nucleotides are TGTGCCAGCAGCCAAGGACTAGCGATTCGGTACGAGCAGTACTTC.

The V call is TRBV30, the J call TRBJ2-1, with D uncertain. With 1 base removed from V and 12 bases from J, the gap between germline ends came to 19 bases. The CDR3 is made up of 14 amino acids. Germline CDR1 and CDR2: GTSNPN and SVGIG (reference sequence). CDR3 protein: CAWSEGTHVTGQFF. The CDR3 region has the DNA TGTGCCTGGAGTGAGGGAACCCATGTCACTGGGCAGTTCTTC.

V usage is TRBV7-9 and J usage is TRBJ1-1; perhaps TRBD1 as D (5 bases). Per the germline V gene, CDR1 is SEHNR and CDR2 is FQNEAQ (reference sequence). Deletions cut 5 bases from V and 7 bases from J, with 8 bases between. The CDR3 runs to 11 residues. The chain's CDR3 is CASSGDFEAFF. The CDR3 DNA reads as TGTGCCAGCAGCGGGGACTTTGAAGCTTTCTTT.

The J gene is TRBJ1-2, the V gene TRBV30; D is unclear. This CDR3 comprises 11 residues. Trimming shortened V by 0 bases and J by 11 bases, and 10 bases separated the two germline ends. CDR1 GTSNPN and CDR2 SVGIG come from the germline V gene (reference sequence). The CDR3 DNA follows: TGTGCCTGGAGTGTACTTCTGCGGTACACCTTC. Residues: CAWSVLLRYTF. The whole variable domain, filled in from reference TRBV30 and TRBJ1-2, reads SQTIHQWPATLVQPVGSPLSLECTVEGTSNPNLYWYRQAAGRGLQLLFYSVGIGQISSEVPQNLSASRPQDRQFILSSKKLLLSDSGFYLCAWSVLLRYTFGSGTRLTVV.

The chain recombines TRBV20-1 with TRBJ2-3, with D uncertain. The CDR3 is 15 residues long. V was cut by 0 bases and J by 2 bases, with 12 bases left in between. Germline V lookup: CDR1 DFQATT, CDR2 SNEGSKA (reference sequence). Here the CDR3 reads CSARDPTSNTDTQYF. The DNA of the CDR3 is TGCAGTGCTAGAGACCCCACGAGTAACACAGATACGCAGTATTTT.

The chain uses TRBV20-1 and TRBJ1-1; 9 nucleotides line up with TRBD1. The germline gives CDR1 DFQATT, CDR2 SNEGSKA (reference sequence). The length of the CDR3 is 19 residues. V trimming: 6 bases; J trimming: 1 base; junction bases outside the gene matches: 21. This CDR3 reads CSADPRGVQGAWGNTEAFF. The CDR3 nucleotides read TGCAGTGCCGACCCCCGTGGAGTACAGGGGGCGTGGGGGAACACTGAAGCTTTCTTT.

This clonotype was detected a few times. The chain joins TRBV7-2 to TRBJ1-1, with D hard to call. The V end lost 3 bases, the J end lost 2 bases, and 10 bases lay between the germline ends. CDR3 length: 14 amino acids. Germline CDR1 and CDR2: SGHTA and FQGNSA. CDR3 protein: CASSFQPGNTEAFF. The DNA for the CDR3 is TGTGCCAGCAGCTTTCAACCGGGAAACACTGAAGCTTTCTTT. The complete variable domain, with remaining parts taken from reference TRBV7-2 and TRBJ1-1, reads GAGVSQSPSNKVTEKGKDVELRCDPISGHTALYWYRQSLGQGLEFLIYFQGNSAPDKSGLPSDRFSAERTGGSVSTLTIQRTQQEDSAVYLCASSFQPGNTEAFFGQGTRLTVV.

CDR3 loop: CASSLTSGITKNIQYF. The CDR3 coding sequence is TGTGCCAGCAGTTTGACTAGCGGGATTACCAAAAACATTCAGTACTTC. This chain connects TRBV27 to TRBJ2-4; 11 bases fit TRBD2. Germline V gene data show CDR1 as MNHEY and CDR2 as SMNVEV (reference sequence). V trimming: 3 bases; J trimming: 2 bases; junction bases outside the gene matches: 3. The CDR3 has 16 residues.

The genes are TRBV9 and TRBJ2-1; D not resolved. The CDR3 covers 17 residues. Between the trimmed V and J ends, which lost 2 bases and 3 bases, there was a span of 18 bases. Germline lookup yields CDR1 SGDLS and CDR2 YYNGEE. This chain's CDR3 is CASSVTVSVAVYNEQFF. Here the CDR3 DNA reads TGTGCCAGCAGCGTGACCGTCTCAGTCGCCGTCTACAATGAGCAGTTCTTC.

The chain combines TRBV7-6 with TRBJ2-1, with 11 bases lining up with TRBD2. After removal of 5 bases from V and 9 bases from J, the junction contained 9 bases not matched to a gene. Germline V gives CDR1 SGHVS, CDR2 FNYEAQ. The CDR3 is made up of 15 amino acids. CDR3 coding DNA: TGTGCCAGCAGCAGTACTAGCGGGAGAGGAAGTGAGCAGTTCTTC. It yields the protein CASSSTSGRGSEQFF.

J is TRBJ2-1 and V is TRBV4-1, with 8 bases identical to TRBD2. The J segment lost 1 base and the V segment lost 1 base, leaving 0 bases of the junction unmatched. The CDR3 loop spans 15 amino acids. Germline CDR1 MGHRA, CDR2 YSYEKL. CDR3 DNA: TGCGCCAGCAGCCAAGTAGCGGGATCCTACAATGAGCAGTTCTTC. Translation gives CASSQVAGSYNEQFF.

The genes are TRBV4-3 and TRBJ1-2; D not resolved. V was clipped by 1 base and J by 8 bases, with 11 bases between them. The CDR3 runs to 13 residues. The germline V gene encodes CDR1 LGHNA and CDR2 YSLEER. In DNA, the CDR3 is TGCGCCAGCAGCCAAGGATCGGCCGGCGGCTACACCTTC. Translating it yields CASSQGSAGGYTF.

This clonotype has more than one count but fewer than ten. The chain links TRBV29-1 to TRBJ1-1, with D possibly being TRBD1 (5 bases). Germline CDR1 SQVTM, CDR2 ANQGSEA. This CDR3 is built from 17 residues. With 6 bases removed from V and 3 bases from J, the gap between germline ends came to 26 bases. The CDR3 loop is CSVEMDGRGTEDTEAFF. CDR3 DNA sequence: TGCAGCGTCGAAATGGATGGGCGGGGGACCGAGGACACTGAAGCTTTCTTT.

The chain combines TRBV28 with TRBJ2-2, with a weak D call TRBD1 (5 bases). In germline, CDR1 is MDHEN, CDR2 SYDVKM. The CDR3 is 17 amino acids. Trimming took 7 bases from V and 4 from J, leaving 22 bases between them. The CDR3 spells CASKGGIKGLGTGELFF. The CDR3 DNA sequence: TGTGCCAGCAAGGGTGGGATAAAGGGGTTAGGCACCGGGGAGCTGTTTTTT. The full variable domain, rest sourced from reference TRBV28 and TRBJ2-2, is DVKVTQSSRYLVKRTGEKVFLECVQDMDHENMFWYRQDPGLGLRLIYFSYDVKMKEKGDIPEGYSVSREKKERFSLILESASTNQTSMYLCASKGGIKGLGTGELFFGEGSRLTVL.

This clonotype came up a few times. The genes are TRBV29-1 and TRBJ1-1; TRBD1 aligns across 7 bases. The CDR3 covers 17 residues. The germline V gene has CDR1 SQVTM and CDR2 ANQGSEA. The junction had 15 bases not matched to a gene; V was cut back by 5 bases and J by 0 bases. CDR3 in DNA: TGCAGCGTTTCGCCCAACCCCGGGACAGCTCTGAACACTGAAGCTTTCTTT. Translating gives CSVSPNPGTALNTEAFF.